This passage covers 31 T cell receptor beta chains from one sample sequenced in a study of a mutant IDH1 vaccine in newly diagnosed glioma. Time point described: week 5, during vaccination. With topical imiquimod, each dose of the vaccine consisted of 300 ug of mutant IDH1 20-mer peptide. The table came from immunoSEQ multiplex PCR; TCRdb's copy has only in-frame clones and leaves some out. The top ten hold about a tenth of the sample, which has about 25,000 clones, 77% seen once. These receptors lack a known antigen. The material was PBMCs, obtained from a glioma patient whose treatment included an IDH1 peptide vaccine. These receptors all come from a man aged 40-50 years with glioma.

The count of this clone is one. The chain employs TRBV7-9 and TRBJ2-2; perhaps TRBD1 as D (6 bases). Germline values: CDR1 SEHNR, CDR2 FQNEAQ (reference sequence). CDR3 length: 15 amino acids. Deletions cut 5 bases from V and 5 bases from J, with 15 bases between. In DNA, the CDR3 is TGTGCCAGCAGCCAGGACAGTTCCTTGACCGGGGAGCTGTTTTTT. It is translated as CASSQDSSLTGELFF. Variable domain in full (rest from reference TRBV7-9 and TRBJ2-2): DTGVSQNPRHKITKRGQNVTFRCDPISEHNRLYWYRQTLGQGPEFLTYFQNEAQLEKSRLLSDRFSAERPKGSFSTLEIQRTEQGDSAMYLCASSQDSSLTGELFFGEGSRLTVL.

The genes are TRBV15 and TRBJ1-4; D uncertain. V was cut by 3 bases and J by 4 bases, with 9 bases left in between. The CDR3 loop spans 14 amino acids. CDR1 is LNHNV and CDR2 is YYDKDF in the germline V gene (reference sequence). CDR3 nucleotides: TGTGCCACCAGCAGGCAGGTTATTAATGAAAAACTGTTTTTT. Amino acids: CATSRQVINEKLFF.

The genes are TRBV11-2 and TRBJ1-1; no reliable D call. This CDR3 is 13 amino acids long. Per germline, CDR1 SGHAT and CDR2 FQNNGV. V was cut by 1 base and J by 2 bases, with 5 bases left in between. The DNA for the CDR3 is TGTGCCAGCAGCTTAGGAGTTAACACTGAAGCTTTCTTT. It yields the protein CASSLGVNTEAFF.

This clone was observed once. The chain is built from TRBV25-1 and TRBJ1-6; 8 bases align to TRBD1. From germline, CDR1 is MGHDK and CDR2 SYGVNS. With 6 bases clipped from V and 9 bases from J, the junction kept 7 bases outside the gene matches. The CDR3 sequence is 14 residues long. CDR3 region: CASRADRGLSPLHF. CDR3 coding DNA: TGTGCCAGCAGAGCAGACAGGGGCCTTTCACCCCTCCACTTT.

The genes are TRBV5-1 and TRBJ1-2, with D tentatively TRBD1 (6 bases). V lost 0 bases to trimming and J lost 6 bases, with 9 bases between them. The CDR3 spans 13 residues. CDR1 is SGHRS and CDR2 is YFSETQ in the germline V gene. The CDR3 bases are TGCGCCAGCAGCTTGGGCAGGGGAGATGGCTACACCTTC. It translates to CASSLGRGDGYTF.

The V gene is TRBV21-1, the J gene TRBJ2-7; no check of the table's D call, TRBD1, against the DNA was made. TRBV21-1 is labeled a pseudogene. This CDR3 is 16 amino acids long. The DNA for the CDR3 is TGTGCCAGCAGCCGTATACTAAGGACAGGGTACTGGGAGCAGTACTTC. Protein: CASSRILRTGYWEQYF.

The chain uses TRBV12-5 and TRBJ2-1, with 13 positions matching TRBD2. Germline CDR1 is LGHNT and CDR2 is FRNRAP. The length of the CDR3 is 14 residues. Trimming removed 6 bases from V and 9 bases from J; junction bases left unmatched: 5. The DNA of the CDR3 is TGTGCTAGTGGCCTGGGGACTAGCGGGATTGAGCAGTTCTTC. Protein sequence: CASGLGTSGIEQFF.

The V and J genes are TRBV6-4 and TRBJ2-1; a possible D gene is TRBD1 (5 bases). CDR3 length: 13 residues. Germline lookup yields CDR1 MRHNA and CDR2 SNTAGT. The V and J ends lost 0 bases and 5 bases respectively, with 5 bases between them. Written as DNA, the CDR3 is TGTGCCAGCAGTGACTCGGACAACAATGAGCAGTTCTTC. This gives the protein CASSDSDNNEQFF.

The CDR3 spells CASSVASLGGEQFF. DNA of the CDR3: TGTGCCAGCAGCGTAGCCTCCCTAGGCGGAGAGCAGTTCTTC. This chain joins TRBV9 and TRBJ2-1; D is uncertain. The V and J ends lost 0 bases and 10 bases respectively, with 14 bases between them. This CDR3 is 14 amino acids long. Germline CDR1 is SGDLS and CDR2 is YYNGEE.

The rearrangement joins TRBV7-2 to TRBJ2-1; D is uncertain. Germline CDR1 and CDR2: SGHTA and FQGNSA. The CDR3 totals 14 residues. V gave up 8 bases and J gave up 0 bases, with 11 bases separating them. The CDR3, as DNA: TGTGCCAGCCAGGATTCTACCTCCTACAATGAGCAGTTCTTC. Its translation: CASQDSTSYNEQFF.

The rearrangement links TRBV14 to TRBJ2-1; 11 nucleotides align to TRBD2. V shed 5 bases, J shed 3 bases, and the junction held 6 bases outside the gene matches. The CDR3 is 16 residues long. The germline V gene has CDR1 SGHDN and CDR2 FVKESK. CDR3 nucleotide sequence: TGTGCCAGCAGCACAACTAGCGGGAGCCACTACAATGAGCAGTTCTTC. Its protein is CASSTTSGSHYNEQFF.

The rearrangement joins TRBV4-1 to TRBJ1-2; D not resolved. The CDR3 contains 15 residues. V lost 1 base and J 5 bases, leaving 14 bases between the germline ends. Looked up from germline, CDR1 is MGHRA and CDR2 is YSYEKL. The CDR3 sequence is CASSQGAVVSYGYTF. The CDR3 coding sequence is TGCGCCAGCAGCCAAGGGGCAGTGGTATCGTATGGCTACACCTTC.

This rearrangement joins TRBV27 to TRBJ1-5; D is uncertain. V dropped 0 bases and J dropped 0 bases, with 6 bases sitting between them. The CDR3 length is 15 residues. From germline, CDR1 is MNHEY and CDR2 SMNVEV (reference sequence). CDR3 bases: TGTGCCAGCAGTTTATCATCGGCTAGCAATCAGCCCCAGCATTTT. It codes for CASSLSSASNQPQHF.

The chain joins TRBV7-9 to TRBJ1-1, with D possibly being TRBD1 (5 bases). This CDR3 contains 14 residues. The germline CDR1 and CDR2 sequences are SEHNR and FQNEAQ (reference sequence). The ends were cut back, 7 bases at V and 1 base at J, with 13 bases in the middle. CDR3 loop: CASIPGGRNTEAFF. For the CDR3, the DNA is TGTGCCAGCATCCCCGGGGGTAGGAACACTGAAGCTTTCTTT.

This sequence joins TRBV11-2 and TRBJ2-3; D could derive from TRBD1 or TRBD2 (6 bases each). This CDR3 is built from 16 residues. V shed 3 bases and J shed 4 bases, with 17 bases lying between them. From germline, CDR1 is SGHAT and CDR2 FQNNGV. The CDR3 coding sequence is TGTGCCAGCAGCTTCACAGGGTCGGGGGTGGCAGATACGCAGTATTTT. The encoded protein is CASSFTGSGVADTQYF.

The V gene is TRBV6-1, the J gene TRBJ2-7; no reliable D call. CDR1 MNHNS and CDR2 SASEGT come from the germline V gene. V dropped 6 bases and J dropped 0 bases, with 9 bases sitting between them. This CDR3 contains 13 residues. The CDR3 reads CASRIPGSYEQYV. CDR3 DNA sequence: TGTGCCAGCAGAATCCCCGGCTCCTACGAGCAGTACGTC.

The V and J genes are TRBV5-4 and TRBJ2-3; D unresolved. The length of the CDR3 is 11 residues. V gave up 7 bases and J gave up 0 bases, with 3 bases separating them. Germline assignment: CDR1 SGHNT and CDR2 YYREEE (reference sequence). The CDR3 spells CASQSTDTQYF. The CDR3 DNA follows: TGTGCCAGCCAAAGCACAGATACGCAGTATTTT.

The chain combines TRBV19 with TRBJ2-1; TRBD2 might be the D (6 bases). The CDR3 sequence is 13 residues long. Deletions cut 4 bases from V and 15 bases from J, with 19 bases between. Germline V CDR1 and CDR2: LNHDA, SQIVND (reference sequence). CDR3 sequence: CASSTGRAGSAFF. In nucleotides, the CDR3 is TGTGCCAGTAGTACTGGTCGGGCCGGGAGTGCGTTCTTC.

This chain uses TRBV10-3 with TRBJ1-2; 7 positions match TRBD1. The V segment lost 2 bases and the J segment 8 bases; nucleotides outside the gene matches: 5. CDR1 ENHRY and CDR2 SYGVKD come from the germline V gene. The CDR3 runs 13 residues. CDR3 protein: CAISEARDRGYTF. The CDR3 DNA follows: TGTGCCATCAGTGAGGCCCGGGACAGAGGCTACACCTTC.

The gene calls are TRBV19 and TRBJ1-5; 7 bases map to TRBD1. Germline CDR1 reads LNHDA; CDR2 reads SQIVND (reference sequence). The CDR3 is 15 residues long. V was pared by 4 bases and J by 0 bases, with 3 bases of the junction left unmatched. As DNA, the CDR3 is TGTGCCAGTAGTACGGGACAGAATAGCAATCAGCCCCAGCATTTT. Residues: CASSTGQNSNQPQHF.

V and J are TRBV7-2 and TRBJ2-1, with D tentatively TRBD2 (6 bases). This CDR3 is 12 amino acids long. Trimming left V 8 bases short and J 13 bases short, with 18 bases between. Germline V CDR1 and CDR2: SGHTA, FQGNSA. This CDR3 is CASGLGRSIQFF. The CDR3 DNA is TGTGCCAGCGGACTCGGGAGATCCATACAGTTCTTC.

The gene calls are TRBV5-1 and TRBJ2-7; 7 bases fit TRBD2. With V trimmed by 1 base and J by 2 bases, 6 bases remained unmatched. CDR3 length: 15 residues. Per the germline V gene, CDR1 is SGHRS and CDR2 is YFSETQ. This chain's CDR3 is CASSLRAAGPYEQYF. The CDR3 region has the DNA TGCGCCAGCAGCTTGAGGGCAGCGGGACCCTACGAGCAGTACTTC.

The genes are TRBV7-2 and TRBJ1-4, with unresolved D. The germline gives CDR1 SGHTA, CDR2 FQGNSA. Trimming removed 5 bases from V and 3 bases from J, with 10 bases in between. The CDR3 length is 14 residues. The CDR3 coding sequence is TGTGCCAGCAGCGTGGGGTTGGCTAATGAAAAACTGTTTTTT. Residues: CASSVGLANEKLFF. The variable domain in full, with the rest retrieved from reference TRBV7-2 and TRBJ1-4, is GAGVSQSPSNKVTEKGKDVELRCDPISGHTALYWYRQSLGQGLEFLIYFQGNSAPDKSGLPSDRFSAERTGGSVSTLTIQRTQQEDSAVYLCASSVGLANEKLFFGSGTQLSVL.

This clone is a singleton in its sample. CDR3 coding DNA: TGTGCCAGTAGTCGGACGGAGATACTAGCCAAAAACATTCAGTACTTC. It translates to CASSRTEILAKNIQYF. V gene TRBV19 combines with J gene TRBJ2-4; D remains ambiguous. The germline V gene encodes CDR1 LNHDA and CDR2 SQIVND (reference sequence). V lost 5 bases to trimming and J lost 0 bases, with 14 bases between them. CDR3 size: 16 residues.

As to this clone: The sample has other DNA sequences that encode this CDR3 too. The chain combines TRBV2 with TRBJ2-7, with D maybe TRBD2 (6 bases). This CDR3 contains 14 residues. Germline assignment: CDR1 SNHLY and CDR2 FYNNEI. The CDR3 here is CASRRDASSYEQYV. The DNA for the CDR3 is TGTGCCAGCAGGCGGGACGCGAGCTCCTACGAGCAATACGTC.

This chain joins TRBV7-8 and TRBJ2-7; 7 bases are shared with TRBD2. The CDR3 is made up of 15 amino acids. The germline CDR1 and CDR2 sequences are SGHVS and FQNEAQ. V shed 5 bases and J 7 bases; nucleotides not matched to a gene: 14. The CDR3 is CASSERAPWEGEQYV. In DNA, the CDR3 is TGTGCCAGCAGCGAGAGGGCCCCTTGGGAGGGGGAGCAGTACGTC.

The CDR3 here is CASSLEPGGPYEQYV. For the CDR3, the DNA is TGCGCCAGCAGCTTGGAGCCAGGGGGGCCTTACGAGCAGTACGTC. V gene TRBV5-1 combines with J gene TRBJ2-7; D might be TRBD1 (7 bases). The length of the CDR3 is 15 residues. V was pared by 0 bases and J by 4 bases, with 14 bases between. The germline gives CDR1 SGHRS, CDR2 YFSETQ.

The CDR3: CASSQDITGGYEQYV. The CDR3 DNA sequence: TGCGCCAGCAGCCAAGATATAACAGGGGGCTACGAGCAGTACGTC. The V call is TRBV4-1, the J call TRBJ2-7; TRBD1 aligns across 8 bases. The germline CDR1 and CDR2 sequences are MGHRA and YSYEKL. This CDR3 contains 15 residues. Trimming removed 0 bases from V and 3 bases from J; junction bases left unmatched: 4.

The chain joins TRBV27 to TRBJ2-1; the match to TRBD1 covers 7 bases. Germline V gene data show CDR1 as MNHEY and CDR2 as SMNVEV (reference sequence). The CDR3 extends over 15 amino acids. The trim removed 2 bases at V and 1 base at J, leaving 2 bases unmatched. Written as DNA, the CDR3 is TGTGCCAGCAGTTTAAGACAGGGTTCCTACAATGAGCAGTTCTTC. It yields the protein CASSLRQGSYNEQFF.

This clone has more than one count but fewer than ten. This chain links TRBV10-3 with TRBJ1-2, with D hard to call. Looked up from germline, CDR1 is ENHRY and CDR2 is SYGVKD. With 8 bases removed from V and 7 bases from J, the gap between germline ends came to 14 bases. The CDR3 contains 12 residues. The CDR3 sequence: CAIAPFEGGYTF. CDR3 DNA: TGTGCCATCGCACCTTTCGAGGGTGGCTACACCTTC.

The chain joins TRBV30 to TRBJ2-6, with TRBD2 identical over 7 bases. In germline, CDR1 is GTSNPN, CDR2 SVGIG (reference sequence). CDR3 length equals 15 residues. The trim removed 3 bases at V and 2 bases at J, leaving 4 bases unmatched. As DNA, the CDR3 is TGTGCCTGGAGGACGGGGGGACCTGGGGCCAACGTCCTGACTTTC. This sequence encodes CAWRTGGPGANVLTF.